The clone carrying this T cell receptor beta chain was counted a few times. Profiling relied on immunoSEQ multiplex PCR, and the TCRdb table lists in-frame clones only, not all of them. The sample includes hundreds of thousands of clones, 80% to 90% of them seen just once. This CDR3 is built from 14 residues. V was trimmed by 0 bases and J by 3 bases, leaving 5 bases between them. CDR1 is MNHEY, CDR2 SVGAGI, per germline. The source of the sample is a study of blood T cell repertoires in COVID-19. The sequence came from a woman aged 25 to 39 who had recovered from COVID-19. Sequenced sample: PBMCs or T cells enriched from blood (not recorded which). The V gene is TRBV6-5, the J gene TRBJ1-4; D may be TRBD1 (5 bases). CDR3 residues: CASSYSTANEKLFF. CDR3 bases: TGTGCCAGCAGTTACTCGACAGCTAATGAAAAACTGTTTTTT.